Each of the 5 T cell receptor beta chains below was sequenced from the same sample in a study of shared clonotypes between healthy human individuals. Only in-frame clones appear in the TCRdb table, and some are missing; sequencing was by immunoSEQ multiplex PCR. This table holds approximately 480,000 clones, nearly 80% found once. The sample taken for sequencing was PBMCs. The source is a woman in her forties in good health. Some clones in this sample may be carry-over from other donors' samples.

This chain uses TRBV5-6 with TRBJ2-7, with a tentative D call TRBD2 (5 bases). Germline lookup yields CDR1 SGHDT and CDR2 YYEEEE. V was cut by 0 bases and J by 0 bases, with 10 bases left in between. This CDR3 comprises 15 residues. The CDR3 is CASSLGVSVSYEQYF. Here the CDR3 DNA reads TGTGCCAGCAGCTTGGGGGTTAGCGTCTCCTACGAGCAGTACTTC.

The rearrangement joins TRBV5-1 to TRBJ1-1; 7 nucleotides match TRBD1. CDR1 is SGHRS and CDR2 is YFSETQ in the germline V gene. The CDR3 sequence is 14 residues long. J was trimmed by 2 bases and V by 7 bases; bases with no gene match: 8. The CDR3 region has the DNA TGCGCCAGCGGTTCGGGACAGCTTAACACTGAAGCTTTCTTT. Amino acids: CASGSGQLNTEAFF.

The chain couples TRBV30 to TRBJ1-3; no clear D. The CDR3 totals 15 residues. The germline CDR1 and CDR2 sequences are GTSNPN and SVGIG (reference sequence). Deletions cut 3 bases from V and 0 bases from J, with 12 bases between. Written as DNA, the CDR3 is TGTGCCTGGAGGGAGCATTGGGACTCTGGAAACACCATATATTTT. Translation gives CAWREHWDSGNTIYF.

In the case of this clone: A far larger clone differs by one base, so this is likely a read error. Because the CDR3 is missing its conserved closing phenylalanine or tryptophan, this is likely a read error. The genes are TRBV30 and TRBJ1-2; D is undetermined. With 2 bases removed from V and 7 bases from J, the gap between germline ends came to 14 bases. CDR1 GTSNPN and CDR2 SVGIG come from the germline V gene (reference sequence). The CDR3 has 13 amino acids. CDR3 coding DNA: TGTGCCTGGAGTCTTACCGCAACACTTGGCTACACCCTC. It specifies CAWSLTATLGYTL.

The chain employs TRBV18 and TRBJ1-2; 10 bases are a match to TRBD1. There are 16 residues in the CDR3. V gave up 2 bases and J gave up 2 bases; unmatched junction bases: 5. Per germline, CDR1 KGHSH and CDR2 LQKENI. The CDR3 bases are TGTGCCAGCTCACCAGGGACAGGGGACAGAAACTATGGCTACACCTTC. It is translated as CASSPGTGDRNYGYTF. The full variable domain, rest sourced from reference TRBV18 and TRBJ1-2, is NAGVMQNPRHLVRRRGQEARLRCSPMKGHSHVYWYRQLPEEGLKFMVYLQKENIIDESGMPKERFSAEFPKEGPSILRIQQVVRGDSAAYFCASSPGTGDRNYGYTFGSGTRLTVV.